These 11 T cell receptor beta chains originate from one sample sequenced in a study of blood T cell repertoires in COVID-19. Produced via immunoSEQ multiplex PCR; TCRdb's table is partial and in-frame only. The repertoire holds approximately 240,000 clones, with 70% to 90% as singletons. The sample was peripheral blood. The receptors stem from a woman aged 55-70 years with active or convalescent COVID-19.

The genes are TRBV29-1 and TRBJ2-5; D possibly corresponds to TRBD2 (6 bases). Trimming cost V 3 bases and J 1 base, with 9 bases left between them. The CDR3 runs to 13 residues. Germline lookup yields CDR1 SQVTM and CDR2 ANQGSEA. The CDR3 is CSVDGGTQETQYF. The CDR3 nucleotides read TGCAGCGTTGATGGAGGGACCCAAGAGACCCAGTACTTC.

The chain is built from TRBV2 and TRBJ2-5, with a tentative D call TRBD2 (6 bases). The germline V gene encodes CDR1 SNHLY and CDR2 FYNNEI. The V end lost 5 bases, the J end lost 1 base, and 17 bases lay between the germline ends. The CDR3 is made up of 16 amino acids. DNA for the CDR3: TGTGCCAGCAGTCTCTCGGCGGGGACTCTCCAAGAGACCCAGTACTTC. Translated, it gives CASSLSAGTLQETQYF.

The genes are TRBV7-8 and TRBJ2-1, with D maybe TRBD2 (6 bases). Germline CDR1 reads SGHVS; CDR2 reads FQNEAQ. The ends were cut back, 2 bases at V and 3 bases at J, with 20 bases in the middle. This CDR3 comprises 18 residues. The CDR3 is CASSLTRARREDYNEQFF. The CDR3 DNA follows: TGTGCCAGCAGCTTAACCCGCGCGCGGCGGGAAGACTACAATGAGCAGTTCTTC. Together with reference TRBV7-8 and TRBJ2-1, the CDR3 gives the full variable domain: GAGVSQSPRYKVAKRGQDVALRCDPISGHVSLFWYQQALGQGPEFLTYFQNEAQLDKSGLPSDRFFAERPEGSVSTLKIQRTQQEDSAVYLCASSLTRARREDYNEQFFGPGTRLTVL.

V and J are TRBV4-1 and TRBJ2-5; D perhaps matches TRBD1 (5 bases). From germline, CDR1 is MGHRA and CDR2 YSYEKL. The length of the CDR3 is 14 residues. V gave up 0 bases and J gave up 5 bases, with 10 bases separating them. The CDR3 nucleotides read TGCGCCAGCAGCCAAGAAGTCCAGGGCGAGACCCAGTACTTC. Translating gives CASSQEVQGETQYF.

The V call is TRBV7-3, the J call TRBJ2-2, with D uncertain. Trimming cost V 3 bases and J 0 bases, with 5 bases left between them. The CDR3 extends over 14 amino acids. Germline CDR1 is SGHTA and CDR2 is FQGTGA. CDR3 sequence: CASSLGANTGELFF. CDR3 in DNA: TGTGCCAGCAGCTTGGGCGCGAACACCGGGGAGCTGTTTTTT. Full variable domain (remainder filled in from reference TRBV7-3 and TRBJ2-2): GAGVSQTPSNKVTEKGKYVELRCDPISGHTALYWYRQSLGQGPEFLIYFQGTGAADDSGLPNDRFFAVRPEGSVSTLKIQRTERGDSAVYLCASSLGANTGELFFGEGSRLTVL.

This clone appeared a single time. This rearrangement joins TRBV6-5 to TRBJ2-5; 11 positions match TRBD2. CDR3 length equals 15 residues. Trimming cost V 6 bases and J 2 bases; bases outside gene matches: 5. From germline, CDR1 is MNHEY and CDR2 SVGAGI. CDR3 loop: CASRSSGRKQETQYF. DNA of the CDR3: TGTGCCAGCAGATCTAGCGGGAGGAAGCAAGAGACCCAGTACTTC.

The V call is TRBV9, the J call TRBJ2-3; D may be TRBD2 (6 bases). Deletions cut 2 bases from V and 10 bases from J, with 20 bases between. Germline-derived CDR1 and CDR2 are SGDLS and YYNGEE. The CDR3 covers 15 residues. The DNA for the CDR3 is TGTGCCAGCAGCGTCACCGGGACTCAGTCCAATCCGCAGTATTTT. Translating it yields CASSVTGTQSNPQYF.

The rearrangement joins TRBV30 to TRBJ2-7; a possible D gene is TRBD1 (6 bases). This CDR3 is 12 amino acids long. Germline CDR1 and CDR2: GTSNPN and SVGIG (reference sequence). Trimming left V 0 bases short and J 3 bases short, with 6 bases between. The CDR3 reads CAWSVQGYEQYF. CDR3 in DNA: TGTGCCTGGAGTGTACAGGGCTACGAGCAGTACTTC.

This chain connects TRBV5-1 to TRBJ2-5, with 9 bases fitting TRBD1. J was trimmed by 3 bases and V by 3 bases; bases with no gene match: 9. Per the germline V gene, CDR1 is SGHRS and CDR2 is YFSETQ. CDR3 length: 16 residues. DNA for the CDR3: TGCGCCAGCAGCTACGAACCGGGACAGGGAGAAGAGACCCAGTACTTC. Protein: CASSYEPGQGEETQYF.

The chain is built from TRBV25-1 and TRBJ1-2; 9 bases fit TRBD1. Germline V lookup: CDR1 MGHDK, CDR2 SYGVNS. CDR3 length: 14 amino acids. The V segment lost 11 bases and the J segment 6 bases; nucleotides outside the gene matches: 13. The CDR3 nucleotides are TGTGCCGTATGGGGGGACAGGGAATATCATGGCTACACCTTC. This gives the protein CAVWGDREYHGYTF.

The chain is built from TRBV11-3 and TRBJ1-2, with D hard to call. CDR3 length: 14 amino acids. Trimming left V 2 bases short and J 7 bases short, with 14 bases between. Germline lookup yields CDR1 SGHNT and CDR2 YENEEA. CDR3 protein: CASSLFSGEGGYTF. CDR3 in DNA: TGTGCCAGCAGCTTATTTTCCGGGGAGGGTGGCTACACCTTC.